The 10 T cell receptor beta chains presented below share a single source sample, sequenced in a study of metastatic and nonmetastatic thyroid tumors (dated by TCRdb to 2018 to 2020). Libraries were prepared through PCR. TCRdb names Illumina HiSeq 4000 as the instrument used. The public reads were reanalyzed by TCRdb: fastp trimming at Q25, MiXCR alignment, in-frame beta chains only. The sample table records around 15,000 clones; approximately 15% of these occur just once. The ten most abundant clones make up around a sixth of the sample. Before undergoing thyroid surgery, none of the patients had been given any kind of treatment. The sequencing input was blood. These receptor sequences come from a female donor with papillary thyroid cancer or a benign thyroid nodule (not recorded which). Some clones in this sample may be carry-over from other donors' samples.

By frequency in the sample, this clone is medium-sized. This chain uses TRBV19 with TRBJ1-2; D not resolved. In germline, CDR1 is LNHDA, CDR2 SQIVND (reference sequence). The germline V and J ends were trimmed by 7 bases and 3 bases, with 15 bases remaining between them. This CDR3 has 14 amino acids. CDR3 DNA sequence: TGTGCCAGTACCCCGAGGAGGGTTGACTATGGCTACACCTTC. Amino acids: CASTPRRVDYGYTF.

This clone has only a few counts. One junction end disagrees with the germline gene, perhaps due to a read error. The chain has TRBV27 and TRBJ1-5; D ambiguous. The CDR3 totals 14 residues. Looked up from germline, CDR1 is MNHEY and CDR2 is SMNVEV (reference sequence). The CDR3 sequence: CAISEGRGNQSQHF. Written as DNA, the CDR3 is TGTGCCATCAGCGAGGGTCGGGGAAATCAGTCCCAGCATTTT.

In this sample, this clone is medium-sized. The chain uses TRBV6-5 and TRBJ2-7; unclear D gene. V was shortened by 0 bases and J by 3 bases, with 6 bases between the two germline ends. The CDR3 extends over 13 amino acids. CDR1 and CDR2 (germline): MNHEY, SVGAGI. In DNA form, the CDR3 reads TGTGCCAGCAGTTACTCAGTCCTCTACGAGCAGTACTTC. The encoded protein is CASSYSVLYEQYF.

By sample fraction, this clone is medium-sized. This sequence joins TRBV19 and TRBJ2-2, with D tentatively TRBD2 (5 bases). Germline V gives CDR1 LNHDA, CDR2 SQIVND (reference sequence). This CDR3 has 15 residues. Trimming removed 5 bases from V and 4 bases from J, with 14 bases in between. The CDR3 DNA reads TGTGCCAGTAGTGAGGGTTGGCGGGCCACCGGGGAGCTGTTTTTT. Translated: CASSEGWRATGELFF.

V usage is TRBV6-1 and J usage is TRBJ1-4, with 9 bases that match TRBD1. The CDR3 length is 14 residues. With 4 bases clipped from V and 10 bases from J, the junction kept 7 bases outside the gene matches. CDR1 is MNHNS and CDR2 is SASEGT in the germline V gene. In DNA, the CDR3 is TGTGCCAGCAGTGGACAGGGGGTTGATGGAAAACTGTTTTTT. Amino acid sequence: CASSGQGVDGKLFF.

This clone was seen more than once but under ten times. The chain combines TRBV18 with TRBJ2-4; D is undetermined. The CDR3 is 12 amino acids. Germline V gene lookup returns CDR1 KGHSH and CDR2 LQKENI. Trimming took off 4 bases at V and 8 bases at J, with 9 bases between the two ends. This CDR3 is CASSQNRDIQYF. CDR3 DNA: TGTGCCAGCTCACAGAATAGGGACATTCAGTACTTC.

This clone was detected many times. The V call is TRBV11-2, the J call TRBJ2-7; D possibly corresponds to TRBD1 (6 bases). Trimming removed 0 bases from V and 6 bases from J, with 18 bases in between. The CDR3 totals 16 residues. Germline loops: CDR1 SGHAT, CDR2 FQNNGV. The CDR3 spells CASSLDPTGPPFEQYF. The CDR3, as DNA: TGTGCCAGCAGCTTAGATCCGACAGGACCTCCGTTCGAGCAGTACTTC. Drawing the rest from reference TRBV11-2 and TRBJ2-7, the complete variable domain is EAGVAQSPRYKIIEKRQSVAFWCNPISGHATLYWYQQILGQGPKLLIQFQNNGVVDDSQLPKDRFSAERLKGVDSTLKIQPAKLEDSAVYLCASSLDPTGPPFEQYFGPGTRLTVT.

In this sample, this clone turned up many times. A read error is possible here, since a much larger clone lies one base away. Written as DNA, the CDR3 is TGTGCCAGCAGTTTACTCACTAGCGGGTTACCCTACGAGCAGCACTTC. Translating gives CASSLLTSGLPYEQHF. The chain combines TRBV28 with TRBJ2-7; 9 bases are a match to TRBD2. The CDR3 spans 16 residues. The V gene's germline CDR1 is MDHEN and CDR2 SYDVKM. Drawing the rest from reference TRBV28 and TRBJ2-7, the complete variable domain is DVKVTQSSRYLVKRTGEKVFLECVQDMDHENMFWYRQDPGLGLRLIYFSYDVKMKEKGDIPEGYSVSREKKERFSLILESASTNQTSMYLCASSLLTSGLPYEQHFGPGTRLTVT.

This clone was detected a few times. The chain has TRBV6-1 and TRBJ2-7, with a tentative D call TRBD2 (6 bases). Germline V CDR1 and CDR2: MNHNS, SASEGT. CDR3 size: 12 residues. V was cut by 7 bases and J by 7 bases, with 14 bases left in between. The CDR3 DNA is TGTGCCAGCACCACCGGAGGGGAGGAGCAGTACTTC. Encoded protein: CASTTGGEEQYF.

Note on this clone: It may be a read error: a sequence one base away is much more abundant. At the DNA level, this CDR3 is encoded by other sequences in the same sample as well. The CDR3 reads CASSPPGTSGGLGQFF. In nucleotides, the CDR3 is TGTGCCAGCTCCCCACCCGGGACTAGCGGGGGCCTCGGGCAGTTCTTC. The genes are TRBV18 and TRBJ2-1; 14 nucleotides match TRBD2. The CDR3 contains 16 residues. The V gene's germline CDR1 is KGHSH and CDR2 LQKENI. Drawing the rest from reference TRBV18 and TRBJ2-1, the complete variable domain is NAGVMQNPRHLVRRRGQEARLRCSPMKGHSHVYWYRQLPEEGLKFMVYLQKENIIDESGMPKERFSAEFPKEGPSILRIQQVVRGDSAAYFCASSPPGTSGGLGQFFGPGTRLTVL.